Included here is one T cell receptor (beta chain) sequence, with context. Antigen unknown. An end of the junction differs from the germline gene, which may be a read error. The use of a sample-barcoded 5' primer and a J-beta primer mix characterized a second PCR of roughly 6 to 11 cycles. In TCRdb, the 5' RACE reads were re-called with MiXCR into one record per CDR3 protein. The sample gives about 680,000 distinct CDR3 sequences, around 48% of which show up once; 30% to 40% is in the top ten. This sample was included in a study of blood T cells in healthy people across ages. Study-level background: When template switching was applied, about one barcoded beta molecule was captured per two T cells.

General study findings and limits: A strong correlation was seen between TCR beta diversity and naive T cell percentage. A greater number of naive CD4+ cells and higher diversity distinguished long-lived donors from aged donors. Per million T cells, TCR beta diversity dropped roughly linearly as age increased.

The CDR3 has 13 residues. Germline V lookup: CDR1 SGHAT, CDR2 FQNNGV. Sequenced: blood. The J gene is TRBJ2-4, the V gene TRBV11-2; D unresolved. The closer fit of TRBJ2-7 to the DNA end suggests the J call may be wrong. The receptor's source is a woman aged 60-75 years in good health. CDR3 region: CASSLDALVEQYF. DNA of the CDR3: TGTGCCAGCAGCCTAGACGCGCTGGTCGAGCAGTACTTC.